This T cell receptor beta chain stems from a study of cytomegalovirus exposure and HLA in healthy donors (dated by TCRdb to about 2017). Study-wide context: According to a later analysis, one platform produced both the 110 or so validation repertoires and the approximately 600 repertoires of the first cohort. The aim of the study was to test whether cataloging public T cell receptors could identify signatures of past pathogen exposure. In addition to the first cohort of hundreds of subjects, a separate validation cohort of 120 different subjects was used. To predict cytomegalovirus infection status, the study combined high-throughput TCR immunosequencing, statistical association of individual TCRs with disease status, and machine learning. General conclusions and limits of the study: Of the cluster scores, roughly 93% were above 0 in a later analysis, which found that TCRs clustered in the first cohort also tended to co-occur in the approximately 120 validation repertoires. A later analysis had no HLA typing for the validation cohort, so co-occurrence there was scored across all 130 or so repertoires. According to the authors, the approach could potentially be generalized to other disease states and immunological phenotypes. In vitro tests confirmed that a few of the cytomegalovirus-associated TCR beta chains recognize cytomegalovirus antigens. The classifier was reported to diagnose cytomegalovirus status with high specificity and sensitivity in both the original cohort and the validation cohort. Most TCR sequences were seen in very few donors, while some public TCRs were found in many individuals. The study listed 164 TCR beta chains as associated with cytomegalovirus.

Points on this clone: Its antigen is currently not known. Base qualities are not recorded, but no much larger clone differs from it by a single base.

The germline V gene provides CDR1 SGHVS and CDR2 FQNEAQ. V sheds 3 bases and J sheds 4 bases, leaving 4 bases between their ends. Including the terminal cysteine and phenylalanine, the CDR3 comprises 11 residues. Only the CDR3 DNA stays, 33 bases, in frame from base 1. The donors belonged to the validation cohort of about 120 subjects, which was separate from the approximately 700-subject first cohort. The library was produced with the immunoSEQ multiplex PCR assay. The authors' analysis ran thus. To diagnose cytomegalovirus status from the catalog of TCR beta chain sequences, a statistical classification framework was built. The source is immuneACCESS, and TCRdb retained only in-frame sequences with V and J called. Part of the clones is not carried over; for the studies checked, unresolved V genes explain less than half of this, and the remainder is unexplained. The V and J calls and the clone size are those of that table, but D and trimming were determined from the DNA. The sample records some 140,000 clones, about 86% of which are singletons. 2.9% of the sample is in the top ten clones.

The TCR originated in a man aged 18 to 30 in good health and CMV-seronegative. The chain employs TRBV7-8 and TRBJ2-7, with the identity of the D gene unclear. Sequencing was done on a sample of PBMCs. CDR3 protein: CASSFRYEQYF. The DNA sequence follows: TGTGCCAGCAGCTTCCGGTACGAGCAGTACTTC. This CDR3, with the reference TRBV7-8 and TRBJ2-7 proteins standing in past its ends, gives the full variable domain GAGVSQSPRYKVAKRGQDVALRCDPISGHVSLFWYQQALGQGPEFLTYFQNEAQLDKSGLPSDRFFAERPEGSVSTLKIQRTQQEDSAVYLCASSFRYEQYFGPGTRLTVT.